This T cell receptor (beta chain) was retrieved from a study of T cell repertoires in aging, cancer and after chemotherapy. Turning to the study itself: Patients with glioblastoma brain tumors were sampled before and after temozolomide-based therapy. About 8.9 million TCR reads made up the full dataset.

Amplification of TCR beta used genomic DNA extracted from peripheral blood. Germline-derived CDR1 and CDR2 are SGHTA and FQGTGA. V was clipped by 5 bases and J by 0 bases, with 14 bases between them. The CDR3 has 16 amino acids. A word on this clonotype: Its target is unknown.

Whole-study results and caveats: In healthy donors, age-related TCR diversity loss mainly reflected lost richness. Untreated cancer patients had significantly lower blood TCR diversity than age-matched healthy donors.

TRB rearrangements spanning V, D and J were amplified using mixed TRB-A/B primers. TCRdb reanalysed the multiplex PCR reads using MiXCR and keeps one entry per CDR3 protein. The profile shows roughly 3,000 distinct CDR3 sequences, 42% of them singletons. Sequencing input: blood. This sequence originates from a human donor with a solid tumor. The chain carries TRBV7-3 and TRBJ2-1; D remains unclear. The CDR3 spells CASSPDPPSSYNEQFF. CDR3 in DNA: TGTGCCAGCAGCCCAGACCCCCCGAGCTCCTACAATGAGCAGTTCTTC.